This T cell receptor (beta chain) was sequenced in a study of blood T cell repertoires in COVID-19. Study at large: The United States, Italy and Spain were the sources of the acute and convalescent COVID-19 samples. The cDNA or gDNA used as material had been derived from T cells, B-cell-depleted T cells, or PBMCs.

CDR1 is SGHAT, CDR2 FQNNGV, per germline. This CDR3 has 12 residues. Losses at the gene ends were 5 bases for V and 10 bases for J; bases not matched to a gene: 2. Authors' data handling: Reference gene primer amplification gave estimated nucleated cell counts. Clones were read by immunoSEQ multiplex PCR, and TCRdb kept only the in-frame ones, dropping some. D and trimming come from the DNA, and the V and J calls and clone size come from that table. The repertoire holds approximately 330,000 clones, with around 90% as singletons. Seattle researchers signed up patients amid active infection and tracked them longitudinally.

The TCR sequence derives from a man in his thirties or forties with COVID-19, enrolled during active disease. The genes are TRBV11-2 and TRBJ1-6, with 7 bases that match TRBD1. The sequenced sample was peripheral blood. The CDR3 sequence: CASSPRGSPLHF. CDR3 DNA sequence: TGTGCCAGCAGCCCCAGGGGGTCACCCCTCCACTTT.